The 11 T cell receptor beta chains given below trace back to one sample, sequenced in a study of T cell changes during pregnancy in multiple sclerosis. The assay was immunoSEQ multiplex PCR, and TCRdb's table has in-frame clones only and misses some. The data show 70,000 to 95,000 clones, with 89% seen just once and 1.9% held by the top ten. The sample consisted of peripheral blood, taken before pregnancy. Receptor source: a female donor with multiple sclerosis, enrolled in a pregnancy study.

V gene TRBV6-6 combines with J gene TRBJ2-3; tentatively, D is TRBD2 (5 bases). Looked up from germline, CDR1 is MNHNY and CDR2 is SVGAGI (reference sequence). V lost 7 bases and J lost 4, with 12 bases in between. The CDR3 contains 13 residues. Written as DNA, the CDR3 is TGTGCCAGCAATCCGACGGAGGCAGATACGCAGTATTTT. Protein: CASNPTEADTQYF.

This clone has more than one count but fewer than ten. J is TRBJ1-6 and V is TRBV7-9; 8 nucleotides agree with TRBD1. V was clipped by 4 bases and J by 7 bases; unmatched bases: 6. The germline V gene has CDR1 SEHNR and CDR2 FQNEAQ (reference sequence). There are 15 residues in the CDR3. This CDR3 reads CASSSIRDRNSPLHF. CDR3 DNA: TGTGCCAGCAGCTCTATCCGGGACAGGAATTCACCCCTCCACTTT.

V is TRBV10-3 and J is TRBJ1-1; D is possibly TRBD1 (6 bases). The V gene lost 7 bases and the J gene lost 4 bases, with 16 bases spanning the gap. Germline CDR1 is ENHRY and CDR2 is SYGVKD. This CDR3 spans 14 amino acids. CDR3 bases: TGTGCCATCATCGAAGCAGGGGCGGTCACTGAAGCTTTCTTT. Amino acids: CAIIEAGAVTEAFF.

On this clone: The sample contains more than one DNA sequence encoding this CDR3. J is TRBJ2-3 and V is TRBV30; D ambiguous. The CDR3 runs 13 residues. CDR1 and CDR2 from the germline V gene are GTSNPN and SVGIG (reference sequence). V lost 3 bases and J 2 bases, leaving 9 bases between the germline ends. In DNA form, the CDR3 reads TGTGCCTGGAGCCTTGCACTCACAGATACGCAGTATTTT. The encoded protein is CAWSLALTDTQYF.

This clone is a singleton in its sample. CDR3 nucleotides: TGCGCCAGCAGCCCAGGGGTTAATTACTACTATGGCTACACCTTC. This sequence encodes CASSPGVNYYYGYTF. V gene TRBV5-1 combines with J gene TRBJ1-2, with D perhaps matching TRBD1 (6 bases). The ends were cut back, 4 bases at V and 3 bases at J, with 16 bases in the middle. CDR3 length: 15 amino acids. Germline CDR1 reads SGHRS; CDR2 reads YFSETQ.

Only a few counts were recorded for this clone. Other DNA sequences of this sample code for an identical CDR3. The chain uses TRBV30 and TRBJ2-3; perhaps TRBD2 as D (6 bases). V dropped 0 bases and J dropped 4 bases, with 8 bases sitting between them. This CDR3 is 13 amino acids long. The V gene's germline CDR1 is GTSNPN and CDR2 SVGIG (reference sequence). CDR3 sequence: CAWSVRRADTQYF. The CDR3 DNA is TGTGCCTGGAGTGTACGGAGGGCAGATACGCAGTATTTT.

V usage is TRBV29-1 and J usage is TRBJ2-3; TRBD1 is a possible D gene (6 bases). V was cut by 7 bases and J by 7 bases, with 24 bases left in between. This CDR3 region has 15 residues. From germline, CDR1 is SQVTM and CDR2 ANQGSEA. CDR3 nucleotide sequence: TGCAGCGCCCGGCCCCGGACAGTCCGGGTAAATACGCAGTATTTT. Translation: CSARPRTVRVNTQYF.

The chain combines TRBV10-3 with TRBJ2-5; the match to TRBD2 covers 12 bases. CDR1 is ENHRY and CDR2 is SYGVKD in the germline V gene. The junction had 4 bases not matched to a gene; V was cut back by 0 bases and J by 2 bases. The CDR3 has 17 amino acids. CDR3 sequence (DNA): TGTGCCATCAGTGAGTCCGCTAGCGGGGGGGGACAAGAGACCCAGTACTTC. Translated: CAISESASGGGQETQYF.

J is TRBJ1-2 and V is TRBV5-1; 8 nucleotides line up with TRBD1. The V segment lost 4 bases and the J segment 8 bases; nucleotides outside the gene matches: 16. In germline, CDR1 is SGHRS, CDR2 YFSETQ. The CDR3 runs to 16 residues. CDR3 nucleotide sequence: TGCGCCAGCAGCCCCGAGGGGGGGCAGGGGGCCCGCGGCTACACCTTC. Amino acid sequence: CASSPEGGQGARGYTF.

The chain recombines TRBV11-2 with TRBJ1-1, with 10 nucleotides matching TRBD1. The CDR3 length is 14 residues. Per the germline V gene, CDR1 is SGHAT and CDR2 is FQNNGV. J was trimmed by 4 bases and V by 5 bases; bases with no gene match: 4. For the CDR3, the DNA is TGTGCCAGCAGCCACGGACAGGGGGGCACTGAAGCTTTCTTT. Translating gives CASSHGQGGTEAFF.

The V call is TRBV4-3, the J call TRBJ2-3; D perhaps matches TRBD1 (5 bases). The CDR3 has 14 residues. From germline, CDR1 is LGHNA and CDR2 YSLEER. V lost 1 base and J lost 8, with 13 bases in between. CDR3 in DNA: TGCGCCAGCAGCCAAGGGGGCAGGGTAGGTACGCAGTATTTT. Protein product: CASSQGGRVGTQYF.